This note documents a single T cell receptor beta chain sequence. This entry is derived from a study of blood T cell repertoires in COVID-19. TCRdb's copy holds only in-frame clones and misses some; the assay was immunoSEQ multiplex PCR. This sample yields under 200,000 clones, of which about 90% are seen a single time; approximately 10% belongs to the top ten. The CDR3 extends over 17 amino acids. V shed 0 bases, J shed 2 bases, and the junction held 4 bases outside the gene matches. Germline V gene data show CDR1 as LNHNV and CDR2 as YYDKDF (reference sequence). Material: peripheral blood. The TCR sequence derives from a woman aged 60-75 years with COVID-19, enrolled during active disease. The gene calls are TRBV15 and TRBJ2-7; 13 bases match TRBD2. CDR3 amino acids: CATSRDPGTSGTYEQYF. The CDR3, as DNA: TGTGCCACCAGCAGAGATCCTGGGACTAGCGGGACCTACGAGCAGTACTTC.